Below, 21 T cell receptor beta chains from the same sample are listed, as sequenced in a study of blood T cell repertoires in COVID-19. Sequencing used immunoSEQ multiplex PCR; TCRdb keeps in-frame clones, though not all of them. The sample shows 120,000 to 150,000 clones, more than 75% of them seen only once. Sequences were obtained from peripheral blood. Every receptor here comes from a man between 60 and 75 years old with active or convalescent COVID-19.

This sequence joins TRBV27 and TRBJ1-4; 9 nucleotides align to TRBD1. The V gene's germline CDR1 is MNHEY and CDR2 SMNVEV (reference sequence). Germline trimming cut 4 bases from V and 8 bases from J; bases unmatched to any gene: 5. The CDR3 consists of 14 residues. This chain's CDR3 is CASSSGQGREKLFF. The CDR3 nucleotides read TGTGCCAGCAGTTCGGGACAGGGAAGGGAAAAACTGTTTTTT.

The CDR3 coding sequence is TGTGCCAGCAGCCTCGGGGGAAGCAATCAGCCCCAGCATTTT. Its protein is CASSLGGSNQPQHF. The rearrangement uses TRBV11-2 and TRBJ1-5, with a tentative D call TRBD1 (5 bases). The CDR3 has 14 amino acids. The ends were cut back, 5 bases at V and 1 base at J, with 9 bases in the middle. Per germline, CDR1 SGHAT and CDR2 FQNNGV.

CDR3 in amino acids: CASITGSGANVLTF. The CDR3 nucleotides are TGTGCCAGCATCACAGGATCTGGGGCCAACGTCCTGACTTTC. V gene TRBV6-6 combines with J gene TRBJ2-6, with D possibly matching TRBD1 (5 bases). This CDR3 contains 14 residues. V was trimmed by 7 bases and J by 1 base, leaving 8 bases between them. The germline gives CDR1 MNHNY, CDR2 SVGAGI (reference sequence).

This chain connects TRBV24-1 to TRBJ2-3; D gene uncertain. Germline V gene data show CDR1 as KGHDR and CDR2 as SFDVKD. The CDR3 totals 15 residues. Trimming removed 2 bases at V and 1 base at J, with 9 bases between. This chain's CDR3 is CATSDWAHGTDTQYF. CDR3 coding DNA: TGTGCCACCAGTGATTGGGCCCATGGCACAGATACGCAGTATTTT.

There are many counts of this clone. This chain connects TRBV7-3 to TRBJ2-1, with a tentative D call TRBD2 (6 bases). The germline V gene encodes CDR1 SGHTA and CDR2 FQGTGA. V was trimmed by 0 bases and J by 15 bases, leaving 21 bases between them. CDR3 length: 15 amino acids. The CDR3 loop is CASSLTSRQEGDRFF. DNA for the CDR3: TGTGCCAGCAGCTTAACGAGCAGGCAGGAGGGAGACCGGTTCTTC. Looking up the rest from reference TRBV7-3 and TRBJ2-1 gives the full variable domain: GAGVSQTPSNKVTEKGKYVELRCDPISGHTALYWYRQSLGQGPEFLIYFQGTGAADDSGLPNDRFFAVRPEGSVSTLKIQRTERGDSAVYLCASSLTSRQEGDRFFGPGTRLTVL.

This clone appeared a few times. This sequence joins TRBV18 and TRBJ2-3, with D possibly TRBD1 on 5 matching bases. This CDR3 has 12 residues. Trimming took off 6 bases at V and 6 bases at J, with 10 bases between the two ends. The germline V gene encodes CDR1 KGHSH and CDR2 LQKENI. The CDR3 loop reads CASSTGEDTQYF. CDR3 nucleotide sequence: TGTGCCAGCTCCACAGGAGAGGATACGCAGTATTTT.

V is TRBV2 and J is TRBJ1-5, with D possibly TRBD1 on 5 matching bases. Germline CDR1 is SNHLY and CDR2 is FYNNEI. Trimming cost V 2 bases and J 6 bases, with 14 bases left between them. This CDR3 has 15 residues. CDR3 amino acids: CASSEIQGRGQPQHF. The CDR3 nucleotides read TGTGCCAGCAGTGAAATCCAGGGAAGGGGTCAGCCCCAGCATTTT.

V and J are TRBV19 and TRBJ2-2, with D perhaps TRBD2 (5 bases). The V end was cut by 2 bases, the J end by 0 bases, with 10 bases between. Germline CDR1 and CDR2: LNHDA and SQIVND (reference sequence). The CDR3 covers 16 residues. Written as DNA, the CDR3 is TGTGCCAGTAGTATACCGACTACCACGAACACCGGGGAGCTGTTTTTT. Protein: CASSIPTTTNTGELFF.

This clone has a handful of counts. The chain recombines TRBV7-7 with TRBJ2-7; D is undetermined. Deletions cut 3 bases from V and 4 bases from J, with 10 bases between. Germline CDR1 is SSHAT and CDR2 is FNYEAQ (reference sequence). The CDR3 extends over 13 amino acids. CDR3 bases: TGTGCCAGCAGCTTCAACTACGATTACGAGCAGTACTTC. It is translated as CASSFNYDYEQYF.

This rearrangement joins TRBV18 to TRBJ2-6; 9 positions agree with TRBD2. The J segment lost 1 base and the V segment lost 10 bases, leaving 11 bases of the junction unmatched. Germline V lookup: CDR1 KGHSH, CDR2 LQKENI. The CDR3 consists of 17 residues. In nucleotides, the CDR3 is TGTGCCACTGAATTAGCGGGAGTTACATCTGGGGCCAACGTCCTGACTTTC. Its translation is CATELAGVTSGANVLTF.

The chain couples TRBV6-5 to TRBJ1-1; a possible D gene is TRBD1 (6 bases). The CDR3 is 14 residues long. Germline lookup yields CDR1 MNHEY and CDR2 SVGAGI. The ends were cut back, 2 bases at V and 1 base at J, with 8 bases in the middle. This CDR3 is CASSYGTSNTEAFF. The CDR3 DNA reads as TGTGCCAGCAGTTACGGGACATCGAACACTGAAGCTTTCTTT.

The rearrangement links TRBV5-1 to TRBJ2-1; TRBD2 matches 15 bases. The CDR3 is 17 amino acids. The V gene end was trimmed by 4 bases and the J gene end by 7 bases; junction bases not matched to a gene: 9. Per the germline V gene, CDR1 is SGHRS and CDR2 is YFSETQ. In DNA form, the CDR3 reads TGCGCCAGCAGCCAGGGACTAGCGGGAGGTTTAAGGAATGAGCAGTTCTTC. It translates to CASSQGLAGGLRNEQFF.

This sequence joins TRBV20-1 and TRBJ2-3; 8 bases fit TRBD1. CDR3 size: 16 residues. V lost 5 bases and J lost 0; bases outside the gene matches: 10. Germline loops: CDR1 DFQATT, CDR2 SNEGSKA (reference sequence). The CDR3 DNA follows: TGCAGTGCTGGTGCGGTGGACAGGGCTAGCACAGATACGCAGTATTTT. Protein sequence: CSAGAVDRASTDTQYF.

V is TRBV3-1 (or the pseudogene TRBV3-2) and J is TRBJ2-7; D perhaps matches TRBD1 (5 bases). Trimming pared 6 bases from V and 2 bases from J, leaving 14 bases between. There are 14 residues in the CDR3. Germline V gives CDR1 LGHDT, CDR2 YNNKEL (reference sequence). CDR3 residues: CASSSPGLAYEQYF. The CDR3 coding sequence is TGTGCCAGCAGTTCACCAGGGTTGGCCTACGAGCAGTACTTC.

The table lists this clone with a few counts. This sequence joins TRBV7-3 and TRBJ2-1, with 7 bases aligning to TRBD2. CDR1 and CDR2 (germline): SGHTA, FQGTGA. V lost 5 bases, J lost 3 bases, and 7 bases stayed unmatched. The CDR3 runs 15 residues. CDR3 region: CASSLERGGYNEQFF. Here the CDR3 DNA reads TGTGCCAGCAGCCTAGAGCGGGGAGGCTACAATGAGCAGTTCTTC.

CDR3 in amino acids: CASSPQTGNTEAFF. The DNA for the CDR3 is TGTGCCAGCAGCCCGCAGACAGGGAACACTGAAGCTTTCTTT. The rearrangement uses TRBV9 and TRBJ1-1; the D gene is possibly TRBD1 (6 bases). Germline loops: CDR1 SGDLS, CDR2 YYNGEE. V lost 4 bases, J lost 1 base, and 11 bases lay in between. This CDR3 has 14 residues.

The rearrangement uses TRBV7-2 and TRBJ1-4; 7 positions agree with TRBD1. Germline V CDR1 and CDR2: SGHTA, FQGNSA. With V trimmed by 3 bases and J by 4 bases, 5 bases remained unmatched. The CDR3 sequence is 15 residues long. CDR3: CASSFTGAHNEKLFF. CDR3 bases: TGTGCCAGCAGCTTTACAGGGGCACATAATGAAAAACTGTTTTTT.

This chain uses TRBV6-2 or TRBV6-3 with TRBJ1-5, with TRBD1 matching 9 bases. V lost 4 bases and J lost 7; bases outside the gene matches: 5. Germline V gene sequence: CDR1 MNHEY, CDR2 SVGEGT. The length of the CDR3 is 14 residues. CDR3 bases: TGTGCCAGCAGTTCCCGGACAGGGGTGCAGCCCCAGCATTTT. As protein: CASSSRTGVQPQHF.

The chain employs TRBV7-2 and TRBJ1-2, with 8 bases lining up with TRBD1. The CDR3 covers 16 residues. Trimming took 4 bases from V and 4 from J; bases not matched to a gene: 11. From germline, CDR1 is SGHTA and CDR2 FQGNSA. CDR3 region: CASSSSGRGLSYGYTF. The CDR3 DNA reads TGTGCCAGCAGCTCGAGCGGCAGGGGGCTGAGCTATGGCTACACCTTC. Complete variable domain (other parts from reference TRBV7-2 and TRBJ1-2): GAGVSQSPSNKVTEKGKDVELRCDPISGHTALYWYRQSLGQGLEFLIYFQGNSAPDKSGLPSDRFSAERTGGSVSTLTIQRTQQEDSAVYLCASSSSGRGLSYGYTFGSGTRLTVV.

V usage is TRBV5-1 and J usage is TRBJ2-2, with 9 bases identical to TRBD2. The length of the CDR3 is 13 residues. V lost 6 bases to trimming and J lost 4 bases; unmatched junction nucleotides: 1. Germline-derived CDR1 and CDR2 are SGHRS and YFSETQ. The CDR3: CASNSGGTGELFF. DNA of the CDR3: TGCGCCAGCAATAGCGGGGGCACCGGGGAGCTGTTTTTT.

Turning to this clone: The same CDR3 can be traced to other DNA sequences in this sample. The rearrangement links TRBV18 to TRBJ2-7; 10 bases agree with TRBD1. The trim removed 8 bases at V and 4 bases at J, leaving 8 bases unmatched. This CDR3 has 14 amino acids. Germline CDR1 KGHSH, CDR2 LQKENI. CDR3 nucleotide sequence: TGTGCCAGCACCGCCGGGACAGGGGCTTACGAGCAGTACTTC. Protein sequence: CASTAGTGAYEQYF.